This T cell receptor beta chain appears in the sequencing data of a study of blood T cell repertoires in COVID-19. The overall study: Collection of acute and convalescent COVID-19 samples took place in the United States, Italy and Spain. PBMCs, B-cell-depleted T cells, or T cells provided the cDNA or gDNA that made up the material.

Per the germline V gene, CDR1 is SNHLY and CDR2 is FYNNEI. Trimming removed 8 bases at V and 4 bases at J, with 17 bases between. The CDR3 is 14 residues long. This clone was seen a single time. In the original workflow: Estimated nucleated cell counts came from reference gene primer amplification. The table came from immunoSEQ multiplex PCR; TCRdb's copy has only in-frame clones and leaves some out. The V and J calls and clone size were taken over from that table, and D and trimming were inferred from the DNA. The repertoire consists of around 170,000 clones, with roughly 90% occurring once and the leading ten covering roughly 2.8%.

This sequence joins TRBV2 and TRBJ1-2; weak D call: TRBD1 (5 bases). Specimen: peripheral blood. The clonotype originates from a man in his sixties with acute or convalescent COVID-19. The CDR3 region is CASGDRGSRYGYTF. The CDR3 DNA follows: TGTGCCAGCGGGGACCGGGGGTCGCGCTATGGCTACACCTTC.